This note documents a single TCR beta chain sequence. It lacks a known antigen. The sample holds no much larger clone one base away, and base qualities are not on file. The method behind the library was multiplex PCR. TCRdb names Illumina HiSeq 4000 as the instrument used. CDR3 regions were amplified by Arm-PCR with iRepertoire HTBI primers to construct TCR beta libraries. Before sequencing, the PCR products went through gel purification. The original pipeline was this. Gene usage analysis of CDR3 amino acid clonotypes relied on the 62 TRBV and 12 to 15 TRBJ segments identified across samples. COPE and FqMerger were used to merge the filtered high-quality paired reads into contigs. BLAST was used to align contigs to the IMGT TRBV, TRBD and TRBJ reference genes, and CDR3 was defined following IMGT. Any clonotype with a frequency above 0.1% was counted as a highly expanded clone. Shannon entropy served as the measure of repertoire diversity, while the Gini coefficient captured V-J evenness. Public clonotypes were defined as clonotypes shared by more than one individual. TCRdb cleaned the public reads at Q25 with fastp, built clones with MiXCR and kept in-frame beta chains. Entries are consolidated by CDR3 protein sequence, retaining the most common genes and DNA. For this entry, the V and J calls and clone size follow TCRdb and not the study's own pipeline. Present in this sample are about 560,000 distinct CDR3 sequences, around 15% of which were seen just once. Approximately 12% of the sample is held by the ten biggest clonotypes.

The data derive from a study of regulatory T cells in long-lasting Graves disease (dated by TCRdb to 2020 to 2023). Broadly, across the study: In the newly diagnosed Graves' disease group, patients had been taking antithyroid drugs for less than 3 months. Patients with persistent Graves' disease were compared with patients with newly diagnosed Graves' disease using TCR sequencing and RNA sequencing of peripheral blood. The study was conducted in China and was registered as a clinical trial. A total of roughly 33 samples were covered by TCR sequencing, comprising some 13 persistent and 20 newly diagnosed Graves' disease patients.

The time point label, as the study defines it: newly diagnosed GD, antithyroid drugs for less than 3 months. For both TCR sequencing and RNA sequencing, RNA was extracted from PBMCs using TRIzol. The diagnosis of Graves' disease followed American Thyroid Association guidelines. Patients were recruited from an endocrinology department in Xi'an, China. Each patient gave 9 to 10 milliliters of peripheral blood, collected in an EDTA anticoagulant tube. Ficoll Paque Plus density gradient separation was used to isolate PBMCs, and no additional T cell sorting was done. An Agilent 2100 Bioanalyzer and agarose gel were used to assess RNA quality, and a NanoDrop 2000 was used to measure RNA concentration. Trimming costs V 0 bases and J 4 bases, and their ends lie 11 bases apart. Taken from the germline V gene (reference sequence), the CDR1 and CDR2 loops are LNHNV and YYDKDF. From the cysteine through the phenylalanine, the CDR3 covers 15 amino acids. The CDR3 DNA has 45 bases and is translated from base 1.

What the work shows at the level of the full study, not this receptor alone: Sequencing and analysis were restricted to the TCR beta chain. The authors noted that the small sample size was a limitation that may lower accuracy. Peripheral blood alone was examined, since thyroid tissue, which constituted the primary lesion, could not be accessed. Persistent disease showed preferential use of TRBV28, TRBJ1-2 and TRBJ2-5, whereas newly diagnosed disease favored TRBV20-1 and TRBJ2-1. A larger number of public clonotypes was shared among persistent patients (fewer than 3,000) than among newly diagnosed patients (roughly 980). Lower TCR Shannon entropy and fewer highly expanded clones were observed in persistent Graves' disease patients than in newly diagnosed patients, which suggested clonal expansion.

In addition, the sample was reused for a study of T cells in Graves' hyperthyroidism and ophthalmopathy. The second paper further reports: A patient counted as having stable Graves' hyperthyroidism if no progression to ophthalmopathy occurred over 18 months of follow-up. Hyperthyroidism patients were newly diagnosed, with disease duration under 2 months, and aged 18 to 65 years. The study excluded patients with uncontrolled infections, other autoimmune diseases, pregnancy or lactation. Diagnoses were established on the basis of clinical symptoms, serum thyroxine and TRAb, thyroid ultrasound, and orbital computed tomography. The first round of RT-PCR for the TCR CDR3 was performed with the HTBI primer set and the Qiagen OneStep RT-PCR kit. Most expanded thyroid clonotypes (frequency above 0.001) were also detected in blood, a finding suggesting that blood repertoires may reflect thyroid immune responses. Ophthalmopathy was separated from stable hyperthyroidism by a 13 V-J signature model, with over 85% sensitivity and 81% to 82% specificity obtained in cross-validation and 80%/75% obtained in testing. In validation, the model predicted progression to ophthalmopathy a median of 6.5 months before onset, with approximately 71% sensitivity and around 76% specificity. To identify distinguishing TCR V-J signatures, a discovery cohort of around 98 patients was used, comprising 43 with Graves' ophthalmopathy and around 57 with stable Graves' hyperthyroidism. Prospective prediction of ophthalmopathy was tested in an independent validation cohort consisting of 18 to 20 hyperthyroidism patients and 15 to 17 patients who later progressed to ophthalmopathy. For training and testing, the roughly 97 patients in the discovery cohort were randomly divided in a 7:3 ratio. The study also compared thyroid tissue and blood T-cell repertoires from a handful of Graves' hyperthyroidism patients. After blood sampling, hyperthyroidism patients were treated with methimazole at a starting dose of 30 mg daily, and ophthalmopathy patients were treated with high-dose intravenous methylprednisolone. Libraries were constructed in a second round of multiplex PCR, after which size selection and purification were carried out. Libraries were sequenced paired-end with 100 bp reads on an Illumina HiSeq2000. Raw data were processed with SOAPnuke, discarding reads with adapters, uncalled bases, mean Phred below 15, or no exact constant-primer or identifier match. High-quality paired reads were merged using COPE v1.2.5, and each unique nucleotide sequence was defined as a clonotype. Clonotypes were aligned to IMGT TRBV, TRBD and TRBJ reference segments using MiTCR v1.1. Only V-J combinations with frequency above 0.0001, covering roughly 99% of repertoires, were analysed. The TCS score was defined as F50 (clonal expansion) divided by E x V (chaos), with BLOSUM62-based TCRdist calculated between CDR3 peptides within each V-J. Welch's t-statistics and random forest reduced approximately 520 V-J features to 13, which were used in a naive Bayes classifier (R e1071). Sample size was not statistically predetermined, and investigators were not blinded to group allocation. The paper reports TCR Vbeta CDR3 sequencing of fewer than 150 peripheral blood samples: under 45 ophthalmopathy, around 80 hyperthyroidism and about 17 progressor patients.

Sequenced here: peripheral blood mononuclear cells (PBMCs), sampled at new diagnosis, from a patient treated with antithyroid drugs. The clonotype comes from a young man with Graves disease. Donor details come from another sample of the same person, matched by shared clones. The chain was built from TRBV15 and TRBJ2-3; there is no confident call for the D gene. The CDR3 has the sequence CATSRDRGPADTQYF. The DNA sequence is TGTGCCACCAGCAGAGATCGCGGCCCCGCAGATACGCAGTATTTT.